What follows are 20 T cell receptor beta chains derived from one specimen sequenced in a study of Ad26.COV2.S vaccination and SARS-CoV-2 variants. The data were produced by immunoSEQ multiplex PCR, yet TCRdb's version contains in-frame clones alone and is incomplete. This table holds 400,000 to 450,000 clones, 90% found once. The treatment: some 20 received Ad26.COV2.S at low or high dose, single or two shots; roughly five received placebo; per-sample allocation not given. Specimens were obtained on day 63 following the first vaccine or placebo injection. The material was peripheral blood, obtained in a trial of Ad26.COV2.S vaccine versus placebo. Source of these receptors: a person between 18 and 60 years old who received the Ad26.COV2.S COVID-19 vaccine or a placebo.

The V gene is TRBV27, the J gene TRBJ2-5, with 8 nucleotides matching TRBD2. With 2 bases clipped from V and 6 bases from J, the junction kept 8 bases outside the gene matches. This CDR3 is built from 15 residues. Looked up from germline, CDR1 is MNHEY and CDR2 is SMNVEV (reference sequence). CDR3 loop: CASSLDYGGVKTQYF. The CDR3 DNA sequence: TGTGCCAGCAGTTTAGACTACGGGGGGGTCAAGACCCAGTACTTC.

V gene TRBV28 combines with J gene TRBJ2-7; 11 bases line up with TRBD1. J lost 4 bases, V lost 3 bases, and 8 bases had no gene match. This CDR3 spans 16 amino acids. The germline CDR1 and CDR2 sequences are MDHEN and SYDVKM. The CDR3 sequence is CASSLGTGGFGYEQYF. The CDR3 bases are TGTGCCAGCAGTTTGGGGACAGGGGGATTCGGGTACGAGCAGTACTTC.

The J gene is TRBJ2-3, the V gene TRBV9, with D possibly TRBD1 on 5 matching bases. The V gene's germline CDR1 is SGDLS and CDR2 YYNGEE. The CDR3 is 13 residues long. V dropped 0 bases and J dropped 5 bases, with 7 bases sitting between them. CDR3 DNA sequence: TGTGCCAGCAGCGTAGAGGGGCAAGATACGCAGTATTTT. This encodes CASSVEGQDTQYF. Using reference TRBV9 and TRBJ2-3 for the parts outside the CDR3, the full variable domain is DSGVTQTPKHLITATGQRVTLRCSPRSGDLSVYWYQQSLDQGLQFLIQYYNGEERAKGNILERFSAQQFPDLHSELNLSSLELGDSALYFCASSVEGQDTQYFGPGTRLTVL.

The J gene is TRBJ1-6, the V gene TRBV11-3; D possibly corresponds to TRBD1 (5 bases). The germline CDR1 and CDR2 sequences are SGHNT and YENEEA. V shed 2 bases and J shed 7 bases, with 12 bases lying between them. There are 15 residues in the CDR3. The chain's CDR3 is CASSLTLTANSPLHF. The CDR3 DNA reads TGTGCCAGCAGCTTAACCCTGACAGCAAATTCACCCCTCCACTTT.

The V and J genes are TRBV27 and TRBJ2-5, with no clear D. V lost 3 bases and J 5 bases, leaving 7 bases between the germline ends. This CDR3 is 12 amino acids long. Germline V gene data show CDR1 as MNHEY and CDR2 as SMNVEV (reference sequence). CDR3 nucleotide sequence: TGTGCCAGCAGTTTCAGAGAGGAGACCCAGTACTTC. Residues: CASSFREETQYF.

In its sample, this clone was seen once. This rearrangement joins TRBV12-5 to TRBJ2-3, with 7 bases aligning to TRBD2. Per the germline V gene, CDR1 is LGHNT and CDR2 is FRNRAP. The V gene end was trimmed by 2 bases and the J gene end by 3 bases; junction bases not matched to a gene: 14. The CDR3 runs to 18 residues. CDR3 sequence reads: CASGLPYNSGKGTDTQYF. Here the CDR3 DNA reads TGTGCTAGTGGTTTGCCCTACAACAGCGGGAAGGGTACAGATACGCAGTATTTT.

For this clone: The identical CDR3 is also encoded by other nucleotide sequences in the sample. The chain employs TRBV28 and TRBJ1-1; D is possibly TRBD1 (5 bases). The V end lost 2 bases, the J end lost 4 bases, and 11 bases lay between the germline ends. This CDR3 contains 14 residues. CDR1 and CDR2 from the germline V gene are MDHEN and SYDVKM. In DNA, the CDR3 is TGTGCCAGCAGTTTAGGAGGGGCTCCCACTGAAGCTTTCTTT. Amino acid sequence: CASSLGGAPTEAFF.

The chain employs TRBV5-1 and TRBJ2-7; no clear D. CDR1 is SGHRS and CDR2 is YFSETQ in the germline V gene. The CDR3 sequence is 13 residues long. Trimming stripped 0 bases from V and 4 bases from J, with 8 bases between. CDR3 nucleotides: TGCGCCAGCAGCTTGGACACGGCATACGAGCAGTACTTC. As protein: CASSLDTAYEQYF.

The chain combines TRBV5-8 with TRBJ2-3, with TRBD2 as a possible D gene (5 bases). Germline V gene lookup returns CDR1 SGHTS and CDR2 YDEGEE. Trimming removed 0 bases from V and 0 bases from J, with 17 bases in between. The CDR3 has 18 residues. CDR3 sequence: CASSLGLLTKVSTDTQYF. The CDR3 DNA follows: TGTGCCAGCAGCTTGGGATTGCTGACTAAGGTTAGCACAGATACGCAGTATTTT.

The CDR3 here is CASSYGGTYEQYF. The CDR3 nucleotides are TGTGCCAGCAGCTACGGGGGTACCTACGAGCAGTACTTC. The chain carries TRBV5-6 and TRBJ2-7, with D maybe TRBD2 (6 bases). The CDR3 extends over 13 amino acids. The ends were cut back, 3 bases at V and 2 bases at J, with 9 bases in the middle. The germline CDR1 and CDR2 sequences are SGHDT and YYEEEE.

V gene TRBV7-2 combines with J gene TRBJ1-5; maybe TRBD1 (5 bases). The CDR3 contains 14 residues. Between the trimmed V and J ends, which lost 5 bases and 9 bases, there was a span of 17 bases. CDR1 is SGHTA and CDR2 is FQGNSA in the germline V gene. The CDR3 protein is CASSPGTPERPQHF. CDR3 bases: TGTGCCAGCAGCCCCGGGACTCCTGAGAGGCCCCAGCATTTT.

The V and J genes are TRBV7-9 and TRBJ2-1, with TRBD2 as a possible D gene (5 bases). Germline CDR1 and CDR2: SEHNR and FQNEAQ (reference sequence). CDR3 length: 16 amino acids. V lost 5 bases and J 2 bases, leaving 16 bases between the germline ends. The CDR3 loop reads CASSPLRGSAYNEQFF. The DNA for the CDR3 is TGTGCCAGCAGCCCCCTGAGAGGGTCAGCCTACAATGAGCAGTTCTTC.

This clone was seen just once. The chain carries TRBV18 and TRBJ1-3; D gene ambiguous. The CDR3 length is 14 residues. The germline V and J ends were trimmed by 1 base and 1 base, with 5 bases remaining between them. CDR1 and CDR2 (germline): KGHSH, LQKENI. CDR3 bases: TGTGCCAGCTCACCACAAGGTTCTGGAAACACCATATATTTT. Translation gives CASSPQGSGNTIYF.

This clone turned up a few times. The genes are TRBV18 and TRBJ1-5, with TRBD1 identical over 8 bases. Per the germline V gene, CDR1 is KGHSH and CDR2 is LQKENI. Germline trimming cut 6 bases from V and 2 bases from J; bases unmatched to any gene: 3. The CDR3 runs 14 residues. This chain's CDR3 is CASSVDRGNQPQHF. The CDR3 DNA is TGTGCCAGCTCCGTGGACAGGGGCAATCAGCCCCAGCATTTT.

V gene TRBV23-1 combines with J gene TRBJ1-3; D unclear. TRBV23-1 is identified as an open reading frame with a role that is uncertain. Trimming took off 0 bases at V and 0 bases at J, with 12 bases between the two ends. The CDR3 spans 17 residues. CDR3: CASSQSISASSGNTIYF. CDR3 in DNA: TGCGCCAGCAGTCAATCTATCAGCGCAAGCTCTGGAAACACCATATATTTT.

J is TRBJ2-5 and V is TRBV5-4, with D perhaps TRBD2 (6 bases). Germline CDR1 and CDR2: SGHNT and YYREEE (reference sequence). V lost 0 bases and J lost 4, with 13 bases in between. The CDR3 loop spans 15 amino acids. The CDR3 sequence is CASSLAGGIGETQYF. The DNA of the CDR3 is TGTGCCAGCAGCTTGGCTGGCGGGATAGGAGAGACCCAGTACTTC.

V usage is TRBV27 and J usage is TRBJ1-1, with D perhaps TRBD1 (6 bases). Deletions cut 5 bases from V and 2 bases from J, with 12 bases between. CDR3 length equals 14 residues. Germline V lookup: CDR1 MNHEY, CDR2 SMNVEV (reference sequence). The CDR3 protein is CASSLRTVNTEAFF. The CDR3, as DNA: TGTGCCAGCAGTCTCCGGACAGTTAACACTGAAGCTTTCTTT.

V and J are TRBV7-9 and TRBJ2-1; 13 bases match TRBD2. This CDR3 has 16 amino acids. CDR1 is SEHNR, CDR2 FQNEAQ, per germline (reference sequence). J lost 8 bases, V lost 5 bases, and 9 bases had no gene match. CDR3 nucleotide sequence: TGTGCCAGCAGCGTGGGACTAGCGGGGCGAGGAGATGAGCAGTTCTTC. The encoded protein is CASSVGLAGRGDEQFF. The full variable domain, its missing parts supplied by reference TRBV7-9 and TRBJ2-1, is DTGVSQNPRHKITKRGQNVTFRCDPISEHNRLYWYRQTLGQGPEFLTYFQNEAQLEKSRLLSDRFSAERPKGSFSTLEIQRTEQGDSAMYLCASSVGLAGRGDEQFFGPGTRLTVL.

The chain joins TRBV19 to TRBJ1-4; 10 bases are shared with TRBD1. CDR1 LNHDA and CDR2 SQIVND come from the germline V gene (reference sequence). The V and J ends lost 8 bases and 10 bases, in that order; junction bases with no gene match: 16. CDR3 length: 16 amino acids. The CDR3 loop reads CASREPRGQGGGKLFF. CDR3 DNA: TGTGCCAGTCGCGAACCGCGCGGACAGGGGGGGGGAAAACTGTTTTTT.

The chain carries TRBV28 and TRBJ2-3; TRBD2 aligns across 10 bases. Germline V gene lookup returns CDR1 MDHEN and CDR2 SYDVKM. V trimming: 6 bases; J trimming: 1 base; junction bases outside the gene matches: 16. CDR3 size: 19 residues. The CDR3 DNA reads as TGTGCCAGCAGCTCAACTTGGGCTAGCGGGAGTGGAGGCACAGATACGCAGTATTTT. Translating gives CASSSTWASGSGGTDTQYF.